This T cell receptor (beta chain) was profiled in a study of blood T cell repertoires in COVID-19. The data were produced by immunoSEQ multiplex PCR, yet TCRdb's version contains in-frame clones alone and is incomplete. The table lists 100,000 to 150,000 clones, 90% to 95% of them singletons. The CDR3 spans 17 residues. Germline CDR1 SGHRS, CDR2 YFSETQ. V shed 1 base and J 2 bases; nucleotides not matched to a gene: 6. The specimen sequenced was peripheral blood. The V call is TRBV5-1, the J call TRBJ2-3; 11 bases are shared with TRBD2. The clonotype was recovered from a man aged 50 to 60 with COVID-19, enrolled during active disease. The CDR3 bases are TGCGCCAGCAGCTTGAGAACTAGCGGGAGCAACACAGATACGCAGTATTTT. Protein: CASSLRTSGSNTDTQYF.